What follows is one TCR beta chain and its context. Its antigen remains unidentified. These data originate in a study of Ad26.COV2.S vaccination and SARS-CoV-2 variants. Study-level findings and limits: The study found similar non-spike TCR breadth in vaccine and placebo recipients. Quantification of TCR breadth and depth may have yielded underestimates of total T cell responses. There was reportedly substantial breadth in spike-specific CD8+ and CD4+ T cell responses after vaccination. Vaccinees showed greater spike-specific TCR breadth than placebo recipients.

TCRdb keeps only in-frame clones here, not all; method: immunoSEQ multiplex PCR. Here the sample spans just over 350,000 clones, around 90% being singletons. Sequencing was performed on peripheral blood, taken after recovery from COVID-19. The TCR was taken from a human donor who had recovered from COVID-19.

The CDR3, as DNA: TGTGCCACCAGTGATTCCCGGAACACCGGGGAGCTGTTTTTT. Its protein product is CATSDSRNTGELFF. This chain joins TRBV24-1 and TRBJ2-2; D gene ambiguous. V was clipped by 2 bases and J by 1 base, with 4 bases between them. The germline V gene has CDR1 KGHDR and CDR2 SFDVKD. This CDR3 spans 14 amino acids.